The 9 T cell receptor beta chains presented below share a single source sample, sequenced in a study of cytomegalovirus exposure and HLA in healthy donors. Some clones are missing from TCRdb's copy, which holds only in-frame ones; the method was immunoSEQ multiplex PCR. This table has approximately 190,000 clones, around 84% appearing once. Source material: PBMCs. The receptors shown here come from a woman aged 25 to 39 in good health and CMV-seropositive.

V gene TRBV27 combines with J gene TRBJ2-1; D is possibly TRBD2 (6 bases). The V and J ends lost 6 bases and 3 bases respectively, with 12 bases between them. The CDR3 has 14 amino acids. Germline CDR1 reads MNHEY; CDR2 reads SMNVEV (reference sequence). The CDR3 reads CASSKGLYYNEQFF. The CDR3 nucleotides are TGTGCCAGCAGCAAGGGACTTTACTACAATGAGCAGTTCTTC.

The chain combines TRBV6-5 with TRBJ2-7, with 7 bases identical to TRBD1. Trimming cost V 0 bases and J 2 bases; bases outside gene matches: 4. Per the germline V gene, CDR1 is MNHEY and CDR2 is SVGAGI. CDR3 length equals 15 residues. CDR3 bases: TGTGCCAGCAGTTACTCGGAGGACAGGACCTACGAGCAGTACTTC. Residues: CASSYSEDRTYEQYF.

The chain carries TRBV29-1 and TRBJ2-3, with D tentatively TRBD1 (5 bases). The CDR3 contains 14 residues. Looked up from germline, CDR1 is SQVTM and CDR2 is ANQGSEA. The V gene lost 2 bases and the J gene lost 3 bases, with 12 bases spanning the gap. The CDR3: CSVEPQGRTDTQYF. CDR3 nucleotide sequence: TGCAGCGTTGAACCGCAGGGAAGGACAGATACGCAGTATTTT.

The rearrangement uses TRBV5-6 and TRBJ2-3, with 7 nucleotides matching TRBD2. The CDR3 runs 15 residues. V was clipped by 0 bases and J by 2 bases; unmatched bases: 3. The germline V gene has CDR1 SGHDT and CDR2 YYEEEE. CDR3 in amino acids: CASSLGAGLTDTQYF. Written as DNA, the CDR3 is TGTGCCAGCAGCTTGGGAGCGGGACTCACAGATACGCAGTATTTT.

This sequence joins TRBV27 and TRBJ1-1; D uncertain. The CDR3 loop spans 15 amino acids. CDR1 is MNHEY, CDR2 SMNVEV, per germline (reference sequence). V lost 8 bases to trimming and J lost 1 base, with 17 bases between them. The CDR3 here is CASGPRAVKNTEAFF. The CDR3 DNA reads TGTGCCAGCGGACCGAGGGCAGTTAAGAACACTGAAGCTTTCTTT.

V usage is TRBV19 and J usage is TRBJ1-1, with D unclear. The CDR3 extends over 15 amino acids. Germline V CDR1 and CDR2: LNHDA, SQIVND (reference sequence). Trimming shortened V by 0 bases and J by 0 bases, and 8 bases separated the two germline ends. Here the CDR3 reads CASSIDPDLNTEAFF. The CDR3, as DNA: TGTGCCAGTAGTATAGACCCAGATTTGAACACTGAAGCTTTCTTT.

Concerning this clone: Sequence at one end of the junction differs from germline and may be a read error. The rearrangement links TRBV7-9 to TRBJ2-2, with 8 positions matching TRBD2. This CDR3 has 15 amino acids. CDR1 and CDR2 from the germline V gene are SEHNR and FQNEAQ (reference sequence). The CDR3 loop reads CASSGLSGNSGELFF. CDR3 nucleotides: TGTGCCAGCAGCGGACTTAGCGGGAACTCCGGGGAGCTGTTTTTT.

This rearrangement joins TRBV15 to TRBJ1-3; D might be TRBD1 (5 bases). Per the germline V gene, CDR1 is LNHNV and CDR2 is YYDKDF (reference sequence). The CDR3 runs to 18 residues. The V gene lost 1 base and the J gene lost 1 base, with 17 bases spanning the gap. In DNA, the CDR3 is TGTGCCACCAGCAGAGCGTTAACAGGCACCTCTTCTGGAAACACCATATATTTT. Protein: CATSRALTGTSSGNTIYF.

The chain recombines TRBV27 with TRBJ2-5, with a tentative D call TRBD2 (6 bases). Deletions cut 5 bases from V and 5 bases from J, with 12 bases between. Per germline, CDR1 MNHEY and CDR2 SMNVEV (reference sequence). The CDR3 is 13 residues long. Here the CDR3 DNA reads TGTGCCAGCAGTGCCGGGAGTTGGGAGACCCAGTACTTC. This codes for CASSAGSWETQYF.